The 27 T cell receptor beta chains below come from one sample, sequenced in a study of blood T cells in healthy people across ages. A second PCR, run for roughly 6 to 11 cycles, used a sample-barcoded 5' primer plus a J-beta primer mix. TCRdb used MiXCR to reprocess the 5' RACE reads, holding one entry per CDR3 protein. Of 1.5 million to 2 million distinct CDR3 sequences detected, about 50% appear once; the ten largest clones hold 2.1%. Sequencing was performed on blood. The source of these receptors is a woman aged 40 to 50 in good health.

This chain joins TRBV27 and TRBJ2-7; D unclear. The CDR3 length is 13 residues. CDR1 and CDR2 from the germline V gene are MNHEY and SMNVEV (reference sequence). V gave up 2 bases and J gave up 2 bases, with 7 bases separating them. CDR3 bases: TGTGCCAGCAGTTTAGTGGACCCCTACGAGCAGTACTTC. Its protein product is CASSLVDPYEQYF.

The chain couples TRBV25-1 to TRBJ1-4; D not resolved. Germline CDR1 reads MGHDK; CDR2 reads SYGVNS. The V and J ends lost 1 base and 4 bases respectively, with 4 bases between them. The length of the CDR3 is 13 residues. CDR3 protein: CASSESDNEKLFF. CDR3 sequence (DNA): TGTGCCAGCAGTGAATCGGATAATGAAAAACTGTTTTTT.

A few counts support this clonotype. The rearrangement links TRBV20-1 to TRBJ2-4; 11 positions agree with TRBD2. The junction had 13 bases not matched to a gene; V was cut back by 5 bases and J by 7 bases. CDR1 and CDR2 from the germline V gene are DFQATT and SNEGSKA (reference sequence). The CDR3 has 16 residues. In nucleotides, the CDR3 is TGCAGTGCTTCCCAAAAACTAGCGGGGGTAGAGAACATTCAGTACTTC. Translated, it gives CSASQKLAGVENIQYF.

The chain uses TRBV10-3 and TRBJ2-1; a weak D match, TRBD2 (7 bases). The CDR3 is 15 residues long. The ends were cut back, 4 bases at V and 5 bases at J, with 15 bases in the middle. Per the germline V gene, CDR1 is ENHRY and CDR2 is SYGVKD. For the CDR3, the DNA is TGTGCCATCAGTGGGCACGGGGGGCTAAACAATGAGCAGTTCTTC. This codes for CAISGHGGLNNEQFF.

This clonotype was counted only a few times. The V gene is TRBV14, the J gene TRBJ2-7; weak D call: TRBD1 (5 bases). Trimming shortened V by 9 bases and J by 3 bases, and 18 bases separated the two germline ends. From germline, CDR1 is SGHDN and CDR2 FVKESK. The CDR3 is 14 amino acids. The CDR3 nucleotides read TGTGCCAGACCGCAGAGACAGTCGAACTACGAGCAGTACTTC. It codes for CARPQRQSNYEQYF.

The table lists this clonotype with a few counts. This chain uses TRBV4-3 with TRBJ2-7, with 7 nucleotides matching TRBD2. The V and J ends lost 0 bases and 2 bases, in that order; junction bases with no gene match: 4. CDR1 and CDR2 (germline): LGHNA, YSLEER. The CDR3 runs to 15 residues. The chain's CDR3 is CASSQDREAPYEQYF. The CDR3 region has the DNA TGCGCCAGCAGCCAAGATCGGGAGGCCCCCTACGAGCAGTACTTC.

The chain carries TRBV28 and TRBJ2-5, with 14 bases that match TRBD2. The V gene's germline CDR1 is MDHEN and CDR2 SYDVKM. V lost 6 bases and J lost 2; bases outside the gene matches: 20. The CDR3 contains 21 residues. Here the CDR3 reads CASRLRTSGGRYTRLQETQYF. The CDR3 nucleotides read TGTGCCAGCAGGCTTAGGACTAGCGGGGGGCGCTATACAAGACTTCAAGAGACCCAGTACTTC.

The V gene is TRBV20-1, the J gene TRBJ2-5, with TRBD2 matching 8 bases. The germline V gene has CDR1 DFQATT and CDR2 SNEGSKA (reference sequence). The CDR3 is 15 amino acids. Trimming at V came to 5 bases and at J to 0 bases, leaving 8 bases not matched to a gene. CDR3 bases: TGCAGTGCTTTTATGCGGGGGGAGTACCAAGAGACCCAGTACTTC. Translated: CSAFMRGEYQETQYF.

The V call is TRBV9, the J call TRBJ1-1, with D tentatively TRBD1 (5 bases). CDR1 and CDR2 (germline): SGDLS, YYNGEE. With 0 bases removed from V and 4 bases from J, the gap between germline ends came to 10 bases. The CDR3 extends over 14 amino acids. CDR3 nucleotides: TGTGCCAGCAGCGTAGATGGGGGGGGCACTGAAGCTTTCTTT. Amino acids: CASSVDGGGTEAFF.

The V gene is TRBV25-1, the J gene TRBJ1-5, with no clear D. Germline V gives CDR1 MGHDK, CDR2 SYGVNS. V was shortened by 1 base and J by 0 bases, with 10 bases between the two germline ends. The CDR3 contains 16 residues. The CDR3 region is CASSEWETDSNQPQHF. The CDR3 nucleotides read TGTGCCAGCAGTGAATGGGAGACGGATAGCAATCAGCCCCAGCATTTT.

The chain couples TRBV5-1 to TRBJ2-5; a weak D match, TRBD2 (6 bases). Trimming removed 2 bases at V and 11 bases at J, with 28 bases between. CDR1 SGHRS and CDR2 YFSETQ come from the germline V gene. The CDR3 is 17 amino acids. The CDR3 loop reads CASSFYLTSQGSNEQYF. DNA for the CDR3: TGCGCCAGCAGCTTCTACCTTACTAGCCAAGGAAGCAATGAGCAGTACTTC.

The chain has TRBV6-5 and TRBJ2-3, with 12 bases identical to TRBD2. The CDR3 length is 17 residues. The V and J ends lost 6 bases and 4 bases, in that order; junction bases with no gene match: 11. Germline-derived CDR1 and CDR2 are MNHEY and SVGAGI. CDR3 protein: CASRPLAGGGTADTQYF. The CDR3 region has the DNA TGTGCCAGCAGACCACTAGCGGGGGGAGGGACGGCAGATACGCAGTATTTT.

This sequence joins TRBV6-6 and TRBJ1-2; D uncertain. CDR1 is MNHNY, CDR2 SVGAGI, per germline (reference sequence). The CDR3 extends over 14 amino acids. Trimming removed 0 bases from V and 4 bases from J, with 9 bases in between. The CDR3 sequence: CASSYSGESYGYTF. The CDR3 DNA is TGTGCCAGCAGTTACTCAGGCGAGAGCTATGGCTACACCTTC.

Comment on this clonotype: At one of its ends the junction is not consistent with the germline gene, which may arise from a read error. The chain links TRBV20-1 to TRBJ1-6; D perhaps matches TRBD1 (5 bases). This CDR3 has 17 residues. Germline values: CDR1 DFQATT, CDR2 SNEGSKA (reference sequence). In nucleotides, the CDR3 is TGCAGTGCTGGAGATCGAGGGACCCTGACATATAATTCACCCCTCCACTTT. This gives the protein CSAGDRGTLTYNSPLHF.

CDR3 residues: CASSLVAPVQYF. Written as DNA, the CDR3 is TGTGCCAGCAGCTTAGTCGCCCCCGTCCAGTACTTC. The chain is built from TRBV7-2 and TRBJ2-5; D ambiguous. CDR3 length: 12 residues. Trimming took 1 base from V and 10 from J, leaving 10 bases between them. From germline, CDR1 is SGHTA and CDR2 FQGNSA.

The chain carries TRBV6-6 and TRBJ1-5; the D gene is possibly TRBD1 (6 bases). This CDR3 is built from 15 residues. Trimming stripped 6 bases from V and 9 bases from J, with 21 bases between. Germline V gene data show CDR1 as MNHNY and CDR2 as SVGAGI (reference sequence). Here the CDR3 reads CASRSTQGRDLPQHF. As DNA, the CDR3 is TGTGCCAGCAGGTCCACTCAGGGGAGAGATCTGCCCCAGCATTTT.

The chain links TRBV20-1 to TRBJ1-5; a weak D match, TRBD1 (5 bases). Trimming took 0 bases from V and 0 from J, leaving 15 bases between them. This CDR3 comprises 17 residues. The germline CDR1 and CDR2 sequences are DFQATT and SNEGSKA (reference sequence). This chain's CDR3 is CSARDGGRAGSNQPQHF. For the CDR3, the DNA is TGCAGTGCTAGAGACGGGGGGAGGGCGGGTAGCAATCAGCCCCAGCATTTT.

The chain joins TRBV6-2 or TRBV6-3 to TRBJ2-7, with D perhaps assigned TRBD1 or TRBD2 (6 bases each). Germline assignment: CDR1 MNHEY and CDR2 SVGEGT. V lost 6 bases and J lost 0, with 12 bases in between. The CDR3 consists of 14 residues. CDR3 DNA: TGTGCCAGCAGCGGGGGCCAATACTCCTACGAGCAGTACTTC. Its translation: CASSGGQYSYEQYF.

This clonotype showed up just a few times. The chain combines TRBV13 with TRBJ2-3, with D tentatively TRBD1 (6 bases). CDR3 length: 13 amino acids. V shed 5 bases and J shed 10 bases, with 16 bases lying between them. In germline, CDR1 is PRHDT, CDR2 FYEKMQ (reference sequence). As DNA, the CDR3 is TGTGCCAGCAGCCCAGGGGACGGCGGTGCGCAGTATTTT. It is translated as CASSPGDGGAQYF.

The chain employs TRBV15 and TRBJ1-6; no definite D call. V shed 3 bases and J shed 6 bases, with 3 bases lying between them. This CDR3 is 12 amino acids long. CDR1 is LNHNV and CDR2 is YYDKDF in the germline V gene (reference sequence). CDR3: CATSSPNSPLHF. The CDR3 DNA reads TGTGCCACCAGCAGTCCTAATTCACCCCTCCACTTT.

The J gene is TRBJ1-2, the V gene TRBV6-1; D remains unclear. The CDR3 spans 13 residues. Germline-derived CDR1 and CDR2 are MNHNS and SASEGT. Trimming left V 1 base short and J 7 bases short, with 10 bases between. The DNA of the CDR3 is TGTGCCAGCAGTGAAGGTTGGCAGCTTGGCTACACCTTC. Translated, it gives CASSEGWQLGYTF.

CDR3 in amino acids: CSARLASSGANVLTF. Here the CDR3 DNA reads TGCAGTGCTAGACTAGCATCTTCTGGGGCCAACGTCCTGACTTTC. V and J are TRBV20-1 and TRBJ2-6; possible D gene TRBD2, 5 bases. This CDR3 contains 15 residues. Germline V lookup: CDR1 DFQATT, CDR2 SNEGSKA (reference sequence). V lost 2 bases and J 1 base, leaving 9 bases between the germline ends.

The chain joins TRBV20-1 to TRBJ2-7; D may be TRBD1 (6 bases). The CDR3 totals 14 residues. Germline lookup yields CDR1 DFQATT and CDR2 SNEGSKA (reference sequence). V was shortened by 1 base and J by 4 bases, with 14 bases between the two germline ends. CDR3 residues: CSARGSDSRYEQYF. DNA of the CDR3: TGCAGTGCTAGAGGGTCGGACAGCCGATACGAGCAGTACTTC.

CDR3 loop: CASSVYGDGETQYF. The CDR3, as DNA: TGTGCCAGCAGCGTATACGGTGATGGGGAGACCCAGTACTTC. V and J are TRBV9 and TRBJ2-7; D not certain. The DNA end is more similar to TRBJ2-5, so the J call may be wrong. The CDR3 totals 14 residues. Germline-derived CDR1 and CDR2 are SGDLS and YYNGEE.

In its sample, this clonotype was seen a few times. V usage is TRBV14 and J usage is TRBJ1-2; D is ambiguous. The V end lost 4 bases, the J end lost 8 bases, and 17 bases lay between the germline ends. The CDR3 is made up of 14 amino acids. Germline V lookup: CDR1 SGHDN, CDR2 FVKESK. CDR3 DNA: TGTGCCAGCAGCCCCCTTGGGTCCCCGGGCGGCTACACCTTC. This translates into CASSPLGSPGGYTF.

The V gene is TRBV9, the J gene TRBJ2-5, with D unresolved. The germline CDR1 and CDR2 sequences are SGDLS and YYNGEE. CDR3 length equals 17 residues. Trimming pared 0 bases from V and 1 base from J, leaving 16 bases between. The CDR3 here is CASSVAKGAALQETQYF. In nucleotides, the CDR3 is TGTGCCAGCAGCGTAGCTAAAGGCGCCGCTCTCCAAGAGACCCAGTACTTC.

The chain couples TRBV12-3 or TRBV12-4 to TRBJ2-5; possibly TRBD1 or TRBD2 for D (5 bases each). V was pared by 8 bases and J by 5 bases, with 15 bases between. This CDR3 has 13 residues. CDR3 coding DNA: TGTGCCAGCTGCCCGAGGGGTGGGGAGACCCAGTACTTC. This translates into CASCPRGGETQYF.